The clone carrying this T cell receptor beta chain was seen at least ten times. Germline loops: CDR1 LGHDT, CDR2 YNNKEL (reference sequence). V was shortened by 4 bases and J by 5 bases, with 12 bases between the two germline ends. The CDR3 contains 14 residues. The template used for profiling TCR beta VDJ and CDR3 was genomic DNA. TCRdb used MiXCR to reprocess the reads, holding one entry per CDR3 protein. The table has under 350,000 distinct CDR3 sequences, around three fifths seen once; the top ten hold 1.3%. This entry comes from a study of CD8+CD57+ T cells in acquired aplastic anemia. On the study more broadly: The DNA of sorted CD4+ and CD8+ cells averaged 3.2 ug.

Previously, flow cytometry had revealed CD8+CD57+ cell expansion in the patients chosen for sequencing. When blood sampling took place, the patients had received no therapy. The origin of this receptor is a human donor with aplastic anemia. The chain combines TRBV3-1 with TRBJ2-1; D perhaps matches TRBD2 (7 bases). Sequenced material: sorted CD4+, CD8+, or CD8+CD57+ T cells (not recorded which) from PBMCs. This CDR3 is CASSLKGGNNEQFF. CDR3 bases: TGTGCCAGCAGCCTTAAGGGGGGGAACAATGAGCAGTTCTTC.